The 15 T cell receptor beta chains below were found in one sample sequenced in a study of shared clonotypes between healthy human individuals. CD45RO-negative, CCR7-positively selected cells formed the naive CD8 fraction, excluding terminally differentiated effector memory CD45RA+ cells. Repertoires were generated with immunoSEQ multiplex PCR, while TCRdb's copy carries only in-frame clones and drops some. The table lists around 2,100,000 clones, about 95% of them singletons. The sequenced sample consisted of naive CD8+ T cells sorted from blood. The receptors were sampled from a man aged 18 to 29 in good health.

The chain couples TRBV11-2 to TRBJ2-7; TRBD2 matches at 14 bases. V dropped 5 bases and J dropped 3; count of bases not matched to a gene: 12. CDR3 length equals 18 residues. Germline CDR1 and CDR2: SGHAT and FQNNGV. The chain's CDR3 is CASSQAGTSGSLGYEQYF. The CDR3 DNA follows: TGTGCCAGCAGCCAGGCCGGGACTAGCGGGAGTCTTGGCTACGAGCAGTACTTC.

V usage is TRBV4-1 and J usage is TRBJ2-7; 8 bases align to TRBD1. Germline values: CDR1 MGHRA, CDR2 YSYEKL. Trimming removed 3 bases from V and 2 bases from J; junction bases left unmatched: 3. The CDR3 runs to 14 residues. CDR3 loop: CASSHKGQAYEQYF. The CDR3, as DNA: TGCGCCAGCAGCCATAAGGGACAGGCCTACGAGCAGTACTTC.

This chain joins TRBV5-4 and TRBJ2-3; the D gene is possibly TRBD2 (6 bases). The CDR3 runs 11 residues. The germline V gene has CDR1 SGHNT and CDR2 YYREEE (reference sequence). V was cut by 3 bases and J by 10 bases, with 9 bases left in between. CDR3 sequence: CASSSGGAQYF. CDR3 sequence (DNA): TGTGCCAGCAGCTCCGGAGGGGCGCAGTATTTT. The entire variable domain, with the rest obtained from reference TRBV5-4 and TRBJ2-3, is as follows: ETGVTQSPTHLIKTRGQQVTLRCSSQSGHNTVSWYQQALGQGPQFIFQYYREEENGRGNFPPRFSGLQFPNYSSELNVNALELDDSALYLCASSSGGAQYFGPGTRLTVL.

This chain links TRBV6-1 with TRBJ1-4; possibly TRBD1 for D (5 bases). The V gene's germline CDR1 is MNHNS and CDR2 SASEGT. V lost 7 bases to trimming and J lost 15 bases, with 18 bases between them. The CDR3 is made up of 12 amino acids. CDR3 loop: CASTGYGAGMFF. Here the CDR3 DNA reads TGTGCCAGCACCGGCTATGGGGCCGGAATGTTTTTT.

The chain is built from TRBV6-4 and TRBJ1-1; the D is unclear. The CDR3 sequence is 15 residues long. In germline, CDR1 is MRHNA, CDR2 SNTAGT. Trimming left V 4 bases short and J 0 bases short, with 12 bases between. The CDR3: CASSVLEGVNTEAFF. CDR3 coding DNA: TGTGCCAGCAGTGTATTGGAGGGAGTGAACACTGAAGCTTTCTTT.

This sequence joins TRBV4-1 and TRBJ1-2; tentative D call: TRBD1 (5 bases). The ends were cut back, 2 bases at V and 2 bases at J, with 6 bases in the middle. Per germline, CDR1 MGHRA and CDR2 YSYEKL. The CDR3 has 13 residues. CDR3 DNA sequence: TGCGCCAGCAGCCAACAGGGAAACTATGGCTACACCTTC. It codes for CASSQQGNYGYTF.

This chain uses TRBV5-6 with TRBJ1-1; the D gene is possibly TRBD1 (6 bases). Germline CDR1 is SGHDT and CDR2 is YYEEEE. V was cut by 4 bases and J by 1 base, with 14 bases left in between. The CDR3 spans 15 residues. CDR3 DNA: TGTGCCAGCAGCGATGAAGGACAGCCGAACACTGAAGCTTTCTTT. This sequence encodes CASSDEGQPNTEAFF.

The CDR3 region is CSVYKDRLEGYTF. CDR3 DNA sequence: TGCAGCGTCTACAAGGACAGGTTGGAGGGCTACACCTTC. This chain joins TRBV29-1 and TRBJ1-2, with 7 nucleotides matching TRBD1. V shed 6 bases and J 8 bases; nucleotides not matched to a gene: 12. The CDR3 consists of 13 residues. Germline CDR1 is SQVTM and CDR2 is ANQGSEA. Full variable domain (remainder filled in from reference TRBV29-1 and TRBJ1-2): SAVISQKPSRDICQRGTSLTIQCQVDSQVTMMFWYRQQPGQSLTLIATANQGSEATYESGFVIDKFPISRPNLTFSTLTVSNMSPEDSSIYLCSVYKDRLEGYTFGSGTRLTVV.

The chain employs TRBV5-1 and TRBJ2-7; perhaps D is TRBD1 or TRBD2 (5 bases each). From germline, CDR1 is SGHRS and CDR2 YFSETQ. V shed 2 bases and J shed 7 bases, with 19 bases lying between them. This CDR3 is 15 amino acids long. For the CDR3, the DNA is TGCGCCAGCAGCTTTTTCTCGGGACCTGATCGAGAGCAGTACTTC. It codes for CASSFFSGPDREQYF. Looking up the rest from reference TRBV5-1 and TRBJ2-7 gives the full variable domain: KAGVTQTPRYLIKTRGQQVTLSCSPISGHRSVSWYQQTPGQGLQFLFEYFSETQRNKGNFPGRFSGRQFSNSRSEMNVSTLELGDSALYLCASSFFSGPDREQYFGPGTRLTVT.

CDR3 nucleotides: TGCGCCAGCAGCCAAGGCCAGGGGGCCATTCCCCAGCATTTT. Protein product: CASSQGQGAIPQHF. The chain couples TRBV4-1 to TRBJ1-5, with TRBD1 identical over 8 bases. V lost 1 base to trimming and J lost 10 bases; unmatched junction nucleotides: 6. Germline CDR1 is MGHRA and CDR2 is YSYEKL. This CDR3 has 14 amino acids.

The chain employs TRBV4-1 and TRBJ2-7; 9 bases agree with TRBD2. The germline V gene has CDR1 MGHRA and CDR2 YSYEKL. Germline trimming cut 0 bases from V and 3 bases from J; bases unmatched to any gene: 12. This CDR3 is built from 18 residues. The CDR3 sequence: CASSQEVSGSPGVYEQYF. CDR3 coding DNA: TGCGCCAGCAGCCAAGAAGTTAGCGGGAGCCCAGGCGTCTACGAGCAGTACTTC.

The chain uses TRBV15 and TRBJ2-5, with D perhaps TRBD2 (7 bases). CDR1 and CDR2 (germline): LNHNV, YYDKDF (reference sequence). The CDR3 is 15 amino acids. Trimming took 5 bases from V and 5 from J, leaving 18 bases between them. This chain's CDR3 is CATSSDGTTGETQYF. The CDR3 DNA reads as TGTGCCACCAGCTCAGACGGGACTACAGGGGAGACCCAGTACTTC.

This clone was recorded once. The chain employs TRBV27 and TRBJ2-3; 11 bases fit TRBD2. This CDR3 is 16 amino acids long. V was pared by 7 bases and J by 3 bases, with 9 bases of the junction left unmatched. Looked up from germline, CDR1 is MNHEY and CDR2 is SMNVEV (reference sequence). This chain's CDR3 is CASTLNPSGGTDTQYF. CDR3 sequence (DNA): TGTGCCAGCACCTTGAACCCTAGCGGGGGGACAGATACGCAGTATTTT.

The chain couples TRBV4-1 to TRBJ2-3, with 10 bases that match TRBD2. The CDR3 sequence is 18 residues long. Germline V lookup: CDR1 MGHRA, CDR2 YSYEKL. Trimming at V came to 4 bases and at J to 1 base, leaving 11 bases not matched to a gene. In DNA form, the CDR3 reads TGCGCCAGCAGCCTCGACGGAGCGGGAGGGCTGGGCACAGATACGCAGTATTTT. Translation: CASSLDGAGGLGTDTQYF.

V is TRBV4-1 and J is TRBJ1-5; D not certain. CDR3 length equals 16 residues. With 1 base removed from V and 2 bases from J, the gap between germline ends came to 12 bases. CDR1 and CDR2 from the germline V gene are MGHRA and YSYEKL. CDR3 region: CASSQGWGMGNQPQHF. The CDR3 bases are TGCGCCAGCAGCCAAGGATGGGGTATGGGCAATCAGCCCCAGCATTTT.